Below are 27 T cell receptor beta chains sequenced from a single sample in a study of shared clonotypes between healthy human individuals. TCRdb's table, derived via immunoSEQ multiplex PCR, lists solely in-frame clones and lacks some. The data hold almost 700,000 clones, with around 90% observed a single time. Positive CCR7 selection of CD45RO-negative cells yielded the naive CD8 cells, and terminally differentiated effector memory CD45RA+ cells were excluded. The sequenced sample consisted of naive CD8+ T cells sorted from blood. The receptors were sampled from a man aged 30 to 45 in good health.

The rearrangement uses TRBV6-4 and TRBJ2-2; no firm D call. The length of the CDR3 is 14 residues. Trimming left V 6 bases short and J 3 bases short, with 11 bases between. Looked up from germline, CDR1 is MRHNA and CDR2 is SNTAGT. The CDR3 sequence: CASRAGVYTGELFF. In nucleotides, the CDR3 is TGTGCCAGCAGGGCAGGAGTGTACACCGGGGAGCTGTTTTTT.

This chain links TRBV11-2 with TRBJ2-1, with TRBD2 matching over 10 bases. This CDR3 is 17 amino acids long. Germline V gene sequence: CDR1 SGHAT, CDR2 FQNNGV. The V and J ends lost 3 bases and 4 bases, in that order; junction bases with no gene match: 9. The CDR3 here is CASSLELAGSGYNEQFF. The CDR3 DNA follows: TGTGCCAGCAGCTTGGAACTAGCGGGATCCGGGTACAATGAGCAGTTCTTC.

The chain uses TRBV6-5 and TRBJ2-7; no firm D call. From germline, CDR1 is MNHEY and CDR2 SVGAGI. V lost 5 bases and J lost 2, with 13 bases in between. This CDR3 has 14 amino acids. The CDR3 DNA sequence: TGTGCCAGCAGTCACGGACGGTCTACCTACGAGCAGTACTTC. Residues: CASSHGRSTYEQYF.

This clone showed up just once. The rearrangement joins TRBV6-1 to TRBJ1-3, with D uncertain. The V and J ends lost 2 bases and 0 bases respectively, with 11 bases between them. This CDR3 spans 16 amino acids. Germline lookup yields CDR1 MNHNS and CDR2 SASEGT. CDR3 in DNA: TGTGCCAGCAGTGAATGGAAACTGAGCTCTGGAAACACCATATATTTT. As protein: CASSEWKLSSGNTIYF.

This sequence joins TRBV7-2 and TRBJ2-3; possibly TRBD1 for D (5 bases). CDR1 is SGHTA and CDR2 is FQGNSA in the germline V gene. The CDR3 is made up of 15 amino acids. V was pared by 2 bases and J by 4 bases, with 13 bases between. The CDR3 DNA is TGTGCCAGCAGCTTAAAGGCCAGGGTTTCAGATACGCAGTATTTT. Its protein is CASSLKARVSDTQYF. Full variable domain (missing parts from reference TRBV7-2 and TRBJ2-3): GAGVSQSPSNKVTEKGKDVELRCDPISGHTALYWYRQSLGQGLEFLIYFQGNSAPDKSGLPSDRFSAERTGGSVSTLTIQRTQQEDSAVYLCASSLKARVSDTQYFGPGTRLTVL.

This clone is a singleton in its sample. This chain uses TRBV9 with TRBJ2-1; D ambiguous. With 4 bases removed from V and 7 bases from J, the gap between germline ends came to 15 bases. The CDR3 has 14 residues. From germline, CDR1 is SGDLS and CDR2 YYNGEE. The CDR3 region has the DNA TGTGCCAGCAGCCCCCCGGTGTTTGTAAATGAGCAGTTCTTC. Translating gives CASSPPVFVNEQFF. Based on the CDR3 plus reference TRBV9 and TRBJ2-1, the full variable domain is DSGVTQTPKHLITATGQRVTLRCSPRSGDLSVYWYQQSLDQGLQFLIQYYNGEERAKGNILERFSAQQFPDLHSELNLSSLELGDSALYFCASSPPVFVNEQFFGPGTRLTVL.

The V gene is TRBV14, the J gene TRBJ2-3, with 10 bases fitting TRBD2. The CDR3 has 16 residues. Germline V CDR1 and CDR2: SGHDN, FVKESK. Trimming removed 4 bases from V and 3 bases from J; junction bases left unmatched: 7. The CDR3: CASSPLAGVNTDTQYF. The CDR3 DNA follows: TGTGCCAGCAGCCCGCTAGCGGGAGTGAATACAGATACGCAGTATTTT. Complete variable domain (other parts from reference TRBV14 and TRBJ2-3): EAGVTQFPSHSVIEKGQTVTLRCDPISGHDNLYWYRRVMGKEIKFLLHFVKESKQDESGMPNNRFLAERTGGTYSTLKVQPAELEDSGVYFCASSPLAGVNTDTQYFGPGTRLTVL.

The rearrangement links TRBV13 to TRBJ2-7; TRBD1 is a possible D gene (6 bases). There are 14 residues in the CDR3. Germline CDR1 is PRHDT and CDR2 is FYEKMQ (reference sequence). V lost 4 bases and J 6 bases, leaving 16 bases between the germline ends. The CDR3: CASSWGNRVPEQYF. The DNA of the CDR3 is TGTGCCAGCAGCTGGGGCAACAGGGTCCCCGAGCAGTACTTC.

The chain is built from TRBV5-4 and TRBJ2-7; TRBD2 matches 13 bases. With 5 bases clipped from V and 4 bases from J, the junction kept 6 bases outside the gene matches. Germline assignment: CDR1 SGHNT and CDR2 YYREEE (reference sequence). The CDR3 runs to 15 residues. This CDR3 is CASSSLAGGQYEQYF. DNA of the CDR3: TGTGCCAGCAGTTCACTAGCGGGAGGGCAATACGAGCAGTACTTC.

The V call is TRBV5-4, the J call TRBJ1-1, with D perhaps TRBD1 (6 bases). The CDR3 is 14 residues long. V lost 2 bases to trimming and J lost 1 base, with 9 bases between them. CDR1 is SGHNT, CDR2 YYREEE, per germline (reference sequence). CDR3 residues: CASSFAGANTEAFF. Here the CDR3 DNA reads TGTGCCAGCAGCTTTGCAGGGGCGAACACTGAAGCTTTCTTT. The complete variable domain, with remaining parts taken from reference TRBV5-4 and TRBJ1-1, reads ETGVTQSPTHLIKTRGQQVTLRCSSQSGHNTVSWYQQALGQGPQFIFQYYREEENGRGNFPPRFSGLQFPNYSSELNVNALELDDSALYLCASSFAGANTEAFFGQGTRLTVV.

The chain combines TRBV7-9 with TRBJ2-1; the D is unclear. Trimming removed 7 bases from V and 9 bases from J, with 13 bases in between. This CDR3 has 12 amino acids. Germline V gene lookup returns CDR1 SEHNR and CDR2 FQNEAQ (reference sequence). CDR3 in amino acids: CASTPAGIEQFF. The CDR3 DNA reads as TGTGCCAGCACCCCGGCCGGAATTGAGCAGTTCTTC. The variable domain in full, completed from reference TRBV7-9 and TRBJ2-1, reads DTGVSQNPRHKITKRGQNVTFRCDPISEHNRLYWYRQTLGQGPEFLTYFQNEAQLEKSRLLSDRFSAERPKGSFSTLEIQRTEQGDSAMYLCASTPAGIEQFFGPGTRLTVL.

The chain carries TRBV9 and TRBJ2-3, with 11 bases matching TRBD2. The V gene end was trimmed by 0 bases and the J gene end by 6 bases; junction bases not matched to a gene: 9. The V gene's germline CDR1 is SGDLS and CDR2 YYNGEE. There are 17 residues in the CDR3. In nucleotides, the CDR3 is TGTGCCAGCAGCGTAGCTAGTAGCGGGAGGGCCGCGGATACGCAGTATTTT. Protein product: CASSVASSGRAADTQYF.

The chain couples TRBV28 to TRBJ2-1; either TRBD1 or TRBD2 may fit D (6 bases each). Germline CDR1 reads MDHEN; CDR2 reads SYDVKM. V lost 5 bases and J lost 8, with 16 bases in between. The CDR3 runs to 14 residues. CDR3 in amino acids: CASSPPLGGYEQFF. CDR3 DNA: TGTGCCAGCAGTCCACCTCTCGGGGGCTATGAGCAGTTCTTC.

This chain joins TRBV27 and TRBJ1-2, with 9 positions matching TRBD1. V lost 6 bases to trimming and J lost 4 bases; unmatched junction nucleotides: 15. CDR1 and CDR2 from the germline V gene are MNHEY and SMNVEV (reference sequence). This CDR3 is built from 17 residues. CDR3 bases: TGTGCCAGCAGCATCGCATCTACAGGGGGCGCGAGCTATGGCTACACCTTC. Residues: CASSIASTGGASYGYTF.

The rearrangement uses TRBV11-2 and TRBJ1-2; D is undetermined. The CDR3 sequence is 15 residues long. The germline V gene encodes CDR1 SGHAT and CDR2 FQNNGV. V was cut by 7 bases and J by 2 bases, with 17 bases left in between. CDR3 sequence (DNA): TGTGCCAGCATTGACATCGCGGATTCGAACTATGGCTACACCTTC. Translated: CASIDIADSNYGYTF.

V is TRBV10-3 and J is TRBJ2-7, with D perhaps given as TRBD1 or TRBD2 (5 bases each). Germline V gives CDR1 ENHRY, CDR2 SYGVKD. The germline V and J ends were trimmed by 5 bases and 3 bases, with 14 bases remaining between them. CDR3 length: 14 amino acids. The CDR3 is CAISTGTGYYEQYF. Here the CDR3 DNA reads TGTGCCATCAGTACCGGGACCGGATACTACGAGCAGTACTTC.

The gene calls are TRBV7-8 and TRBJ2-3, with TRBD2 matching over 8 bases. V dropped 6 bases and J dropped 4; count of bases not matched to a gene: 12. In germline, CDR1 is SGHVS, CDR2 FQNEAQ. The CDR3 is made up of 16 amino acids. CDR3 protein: CASRSPGGGEADTQYF. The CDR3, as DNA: TGTGCCAGCAGGTCCCCGGGGGGGGGCGAAGCAGATACGCAGTATTTT.

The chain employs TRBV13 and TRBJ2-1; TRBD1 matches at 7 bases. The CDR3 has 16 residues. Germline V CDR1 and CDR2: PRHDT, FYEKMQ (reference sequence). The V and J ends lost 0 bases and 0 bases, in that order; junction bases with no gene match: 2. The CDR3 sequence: CASSLGQGNSYNEQFF. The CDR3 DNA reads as TGTGCCAGCAGCTTAGGACAGGGGAACTCCTACAATGAGCAGTTCTTC.

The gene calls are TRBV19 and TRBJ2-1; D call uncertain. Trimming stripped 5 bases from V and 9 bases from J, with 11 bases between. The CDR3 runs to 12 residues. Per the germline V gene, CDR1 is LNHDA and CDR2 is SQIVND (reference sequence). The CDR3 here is CASSASGPEQFF. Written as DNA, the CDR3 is TGTGCCAGTAGTGCGTCAGGACCTGAGCAGTTCTTC.

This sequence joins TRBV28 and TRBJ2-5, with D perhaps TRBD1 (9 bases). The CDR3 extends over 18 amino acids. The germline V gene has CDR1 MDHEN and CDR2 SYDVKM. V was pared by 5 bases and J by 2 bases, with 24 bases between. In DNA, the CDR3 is TGTGCCAGCAGTCCGGGACAGGGAAAGCTAGCGGGTCAAGAGACCCAGTACTTC. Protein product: CASSPGQGKLAGQETQYF.

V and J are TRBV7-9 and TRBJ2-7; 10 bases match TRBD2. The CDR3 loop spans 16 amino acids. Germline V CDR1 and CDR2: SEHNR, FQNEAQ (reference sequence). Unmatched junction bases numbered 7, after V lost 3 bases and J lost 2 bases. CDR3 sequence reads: CASSFTSGKATYEQYF. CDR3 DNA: TGTGCCAGCAGCTTTACTAGCGGGAAAGCAACCTACGAGCAGTACTTC.

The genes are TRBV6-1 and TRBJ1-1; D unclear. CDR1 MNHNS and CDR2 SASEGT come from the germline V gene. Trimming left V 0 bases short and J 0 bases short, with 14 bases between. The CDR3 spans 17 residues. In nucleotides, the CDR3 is TGTGCCAGCAGTGAAGCGCTTCGAGTTGACTTGAACACTGAAGCTTTCTTT. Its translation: CASSEALRVDLNTEAFF.

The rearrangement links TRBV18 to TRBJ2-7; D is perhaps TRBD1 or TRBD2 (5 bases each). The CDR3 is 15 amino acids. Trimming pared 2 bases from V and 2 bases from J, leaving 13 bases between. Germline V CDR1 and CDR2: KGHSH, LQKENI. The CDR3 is CASSPSPGPAYEQYF. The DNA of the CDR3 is TGTGCCAGCTCACCATCCCCGGGGCCCGCCTACGAGCAGTACTTC. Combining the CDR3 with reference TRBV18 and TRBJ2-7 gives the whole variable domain NAGVMQNPRHLVRRRGQEARLRCSPMKGHSHVYWYRQLPEEGLKFMVYLQKENIIDESGMPKERFSAEFPKEGPSILRIQQVVRGDSAAYFCASSPSPGPAYEQYFGPGTRLTVT.

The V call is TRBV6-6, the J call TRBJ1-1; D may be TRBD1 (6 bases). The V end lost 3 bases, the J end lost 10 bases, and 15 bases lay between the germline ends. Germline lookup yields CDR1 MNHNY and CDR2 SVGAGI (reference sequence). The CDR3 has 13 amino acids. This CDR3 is CASSYSEGGRAFF. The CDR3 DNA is TGTGCCAGCAGTTATTCAGAAGGGGGTAGAGCTTTCTTT.

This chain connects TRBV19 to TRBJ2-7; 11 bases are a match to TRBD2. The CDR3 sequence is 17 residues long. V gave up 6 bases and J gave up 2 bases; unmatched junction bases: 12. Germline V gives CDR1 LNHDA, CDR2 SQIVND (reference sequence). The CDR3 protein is CASSTGTSGLSPYEQYF. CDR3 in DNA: TGTGCCAGTAGCACCGGGACTAGCGGCCTTTCTCCCTACGAGCAGTACTTC.

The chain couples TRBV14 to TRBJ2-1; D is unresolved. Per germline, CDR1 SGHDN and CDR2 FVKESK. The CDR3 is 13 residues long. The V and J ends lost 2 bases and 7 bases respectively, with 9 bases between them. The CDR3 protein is CASSQLDQNEQFF. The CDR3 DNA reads TGTGCCAGCAGCCAATTAGACCAAAATGAGCAGTTCTTC.

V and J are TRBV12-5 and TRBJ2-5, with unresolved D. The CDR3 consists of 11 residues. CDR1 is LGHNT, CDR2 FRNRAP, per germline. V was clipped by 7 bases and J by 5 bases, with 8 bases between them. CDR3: CASAFRETQYF. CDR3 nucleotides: TGTGCTAGTGCGTTCCGGGAGACCCAGTACTTC.